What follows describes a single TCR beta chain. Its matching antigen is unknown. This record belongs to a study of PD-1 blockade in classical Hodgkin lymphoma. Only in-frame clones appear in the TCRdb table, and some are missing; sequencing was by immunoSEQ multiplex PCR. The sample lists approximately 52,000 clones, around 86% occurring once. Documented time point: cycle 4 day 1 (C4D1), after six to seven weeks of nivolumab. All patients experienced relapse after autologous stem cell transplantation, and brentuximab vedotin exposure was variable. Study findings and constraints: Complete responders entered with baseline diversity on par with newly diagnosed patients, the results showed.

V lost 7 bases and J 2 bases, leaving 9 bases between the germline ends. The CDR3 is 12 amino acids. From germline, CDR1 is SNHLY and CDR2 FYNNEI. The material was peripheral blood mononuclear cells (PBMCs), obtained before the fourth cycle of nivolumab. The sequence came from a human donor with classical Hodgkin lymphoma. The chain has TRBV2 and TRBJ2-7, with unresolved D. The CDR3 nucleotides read TGTGCCAGCACAGCCGTCACCTACGAGCAGTACTTC. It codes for CASTAVTYEQYF.